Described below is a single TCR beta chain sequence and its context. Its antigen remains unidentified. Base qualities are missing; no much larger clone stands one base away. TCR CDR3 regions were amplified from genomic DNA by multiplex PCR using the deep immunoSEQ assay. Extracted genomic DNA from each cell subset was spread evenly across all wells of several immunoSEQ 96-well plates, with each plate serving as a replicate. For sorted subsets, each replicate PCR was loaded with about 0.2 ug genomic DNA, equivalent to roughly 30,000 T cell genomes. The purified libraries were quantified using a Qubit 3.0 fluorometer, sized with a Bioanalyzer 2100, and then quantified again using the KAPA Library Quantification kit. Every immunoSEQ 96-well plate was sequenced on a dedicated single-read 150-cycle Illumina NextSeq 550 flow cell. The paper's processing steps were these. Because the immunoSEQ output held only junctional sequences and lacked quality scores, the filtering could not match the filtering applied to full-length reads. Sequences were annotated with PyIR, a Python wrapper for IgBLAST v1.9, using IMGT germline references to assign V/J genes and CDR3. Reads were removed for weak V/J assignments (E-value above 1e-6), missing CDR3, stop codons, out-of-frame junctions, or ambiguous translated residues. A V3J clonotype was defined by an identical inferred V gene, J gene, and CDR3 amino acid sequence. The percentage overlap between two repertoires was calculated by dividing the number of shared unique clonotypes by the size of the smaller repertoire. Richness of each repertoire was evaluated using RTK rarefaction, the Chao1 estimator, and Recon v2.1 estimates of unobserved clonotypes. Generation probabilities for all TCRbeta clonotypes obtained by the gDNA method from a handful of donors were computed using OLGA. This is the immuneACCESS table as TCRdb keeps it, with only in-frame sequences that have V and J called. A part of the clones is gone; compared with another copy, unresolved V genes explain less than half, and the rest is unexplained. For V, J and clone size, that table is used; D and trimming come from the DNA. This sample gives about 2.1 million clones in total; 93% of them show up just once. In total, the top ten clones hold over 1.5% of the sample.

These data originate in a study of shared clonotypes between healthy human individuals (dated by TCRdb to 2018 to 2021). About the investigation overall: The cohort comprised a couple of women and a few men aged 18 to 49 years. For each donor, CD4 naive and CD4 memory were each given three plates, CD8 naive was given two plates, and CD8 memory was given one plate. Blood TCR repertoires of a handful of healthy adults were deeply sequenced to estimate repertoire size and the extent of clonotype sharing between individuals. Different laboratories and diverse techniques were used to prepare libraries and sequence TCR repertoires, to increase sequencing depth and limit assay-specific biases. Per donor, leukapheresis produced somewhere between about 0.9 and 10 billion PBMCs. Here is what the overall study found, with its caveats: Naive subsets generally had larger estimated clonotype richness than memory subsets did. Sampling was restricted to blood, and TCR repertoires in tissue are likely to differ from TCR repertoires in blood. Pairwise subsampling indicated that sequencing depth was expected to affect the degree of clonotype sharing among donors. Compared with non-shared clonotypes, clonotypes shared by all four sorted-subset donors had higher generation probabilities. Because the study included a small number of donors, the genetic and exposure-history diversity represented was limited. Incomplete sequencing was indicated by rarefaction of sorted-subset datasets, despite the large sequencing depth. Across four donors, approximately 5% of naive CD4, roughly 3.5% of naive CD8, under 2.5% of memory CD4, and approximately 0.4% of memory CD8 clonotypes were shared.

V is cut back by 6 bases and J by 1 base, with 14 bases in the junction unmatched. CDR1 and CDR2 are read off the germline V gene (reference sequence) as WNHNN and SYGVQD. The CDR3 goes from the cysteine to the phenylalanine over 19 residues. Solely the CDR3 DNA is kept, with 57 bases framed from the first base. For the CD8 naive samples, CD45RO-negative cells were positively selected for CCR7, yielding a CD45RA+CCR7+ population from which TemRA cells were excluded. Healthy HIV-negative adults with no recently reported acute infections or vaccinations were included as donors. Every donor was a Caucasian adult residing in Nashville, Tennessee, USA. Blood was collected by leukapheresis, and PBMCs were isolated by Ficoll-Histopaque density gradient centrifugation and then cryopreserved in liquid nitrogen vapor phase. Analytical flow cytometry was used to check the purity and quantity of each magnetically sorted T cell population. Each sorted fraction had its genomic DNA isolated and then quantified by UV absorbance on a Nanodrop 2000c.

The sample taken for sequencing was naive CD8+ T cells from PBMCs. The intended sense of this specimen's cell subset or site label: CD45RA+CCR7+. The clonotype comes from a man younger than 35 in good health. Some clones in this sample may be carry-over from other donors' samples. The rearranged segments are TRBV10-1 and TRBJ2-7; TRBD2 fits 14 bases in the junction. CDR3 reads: CASSRTSGRPDQSSYEQYF. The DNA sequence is TGCGCCAGCAGCCGGACTAGCGGGAGGCCCGACCAATCTTCCTACGAGCAGTACTTC.